This TCR beta chain was recorded in a study of pediatric ulcerative colitis. The rectum was sampled with one to two pinch biopsies at colonoscopy. Before the diagnostic colonoscopy, ulcerative colitis patients were free of immunosuppressive medication. Concerning this clone itself: No antigen is known for it.

Study-level results: In rectum, acute severe colitis had expanded clones and less diversity. Two patients' blood samples yielded substantially fewer templates.

Losses at the gene ends were 4 bases for V and 2 bases for J; bases not matched to a gene: 13. CDR1 and CDR2 from the germline V gene are MGHRA and YSYEKL. The CDR3 consists of 18 residues. Sequencing depth was up to 500,000 reads per sample. Sequenced by immunoSEQ multiplex PCR; TCRdb stores in-frame clones only, minus some. The table records 30,000 to 40,000 clones, about 81% of them present only once. This sequence joins TRBV4-1 and TRBJ2-2; 7 bases are a match to TRBD1. Sequencing was carried out using gut tissue. This receptor was identified in a boy aged 5 to 17 with mild ulcerative colitis. CDR3 nucleotides: TGCGCCAGCAGCCCAGGCAATACAGGGGTCATCAACACCGGGGAGCTGTTTTTT. Encoded protein: CASSPGNTGVINTGELFF.